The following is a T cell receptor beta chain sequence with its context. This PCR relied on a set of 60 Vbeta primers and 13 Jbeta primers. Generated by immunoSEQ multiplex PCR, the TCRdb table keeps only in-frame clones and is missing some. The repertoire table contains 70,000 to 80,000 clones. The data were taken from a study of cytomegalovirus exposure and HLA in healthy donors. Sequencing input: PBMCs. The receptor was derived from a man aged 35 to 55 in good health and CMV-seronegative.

CDR3 residues: CASSSPYEQYF. The CDR3 DNA reads TGTGCCAGCAGCTCGCCTTACGAGCAGTACTTC. The chain links TRBV5-6 to TRBJ2-5; unclear D gene. The J call may be faulty, since TRBJ2-7 better matches the DNA end. Germline V gene lookup returns CDR1 SGHDT and CDR2 YYEEEE. This CDR3 spans 11 amino acids.